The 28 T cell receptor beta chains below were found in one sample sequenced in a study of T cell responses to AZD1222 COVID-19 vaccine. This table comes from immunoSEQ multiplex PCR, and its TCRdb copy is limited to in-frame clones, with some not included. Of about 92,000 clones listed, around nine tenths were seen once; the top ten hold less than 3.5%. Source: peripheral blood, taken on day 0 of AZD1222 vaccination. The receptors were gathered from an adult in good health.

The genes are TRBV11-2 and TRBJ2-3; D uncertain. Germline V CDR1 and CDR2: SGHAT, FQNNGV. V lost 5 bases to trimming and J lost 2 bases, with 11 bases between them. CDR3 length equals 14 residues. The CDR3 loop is CASSNRPSTDTQYF. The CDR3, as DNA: TGTGCCAGCAGCAACCGACCTTCCACAGATACGCAGTATTTT.

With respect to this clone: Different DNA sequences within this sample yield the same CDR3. In nucleotides, the CDR3 is TGTGCCAGCAGTCTAAGAAACTATGGCTACACCTTC. Translated: CASSLRNYGYTF. The rearrangement links TRBV28 to TRBJ1-2, with no clear D. This CDR3 contains 12 residues. The germline V and J ends were trimmed by 5 bases and 2 bases, with 6 bases remaining between them. Germline CDR1 reads MDHEN; CDR2 reads SYDVKM.

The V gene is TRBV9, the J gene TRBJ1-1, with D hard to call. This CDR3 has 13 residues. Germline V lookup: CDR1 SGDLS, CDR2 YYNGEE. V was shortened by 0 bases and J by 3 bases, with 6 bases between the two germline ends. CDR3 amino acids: CASSVALDTEAFF. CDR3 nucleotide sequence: TGTGCCAGCAGCGTAGCTCTCGACACTGAAGCTTTCTTT.

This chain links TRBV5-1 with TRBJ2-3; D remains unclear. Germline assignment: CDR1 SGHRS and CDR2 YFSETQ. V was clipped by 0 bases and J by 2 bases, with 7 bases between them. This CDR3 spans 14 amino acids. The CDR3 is CASSLGHFTDTQYF. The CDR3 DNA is TGCGCCAGCAGCTTGGGGCATTTCACAGATACGCAGTATTTT. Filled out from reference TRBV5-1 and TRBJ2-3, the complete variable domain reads KAGVTQTPRYLIKTRGQQVTLSCSPISGHRSVSWYQQTPGQGLQFLFEYFSETQRNKGNFPGRFSGRQFSNSRSEMNVSTLELGDSALYLCASSLGHFTDTQYFGPGTRLTVL.

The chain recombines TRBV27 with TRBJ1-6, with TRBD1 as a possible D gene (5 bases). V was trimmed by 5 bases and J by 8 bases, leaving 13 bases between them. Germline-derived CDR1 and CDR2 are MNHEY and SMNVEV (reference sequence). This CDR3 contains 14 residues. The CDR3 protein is CASSPGIKYSPLHF. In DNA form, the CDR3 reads TGTGCCAGCAGTCCAGGGATTAAATATTCACCCCTCCACTTT.

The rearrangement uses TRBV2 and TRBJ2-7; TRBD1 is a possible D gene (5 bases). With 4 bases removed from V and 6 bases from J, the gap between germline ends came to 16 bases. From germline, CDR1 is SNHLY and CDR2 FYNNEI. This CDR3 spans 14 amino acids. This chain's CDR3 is CASSAETAVPEQYF. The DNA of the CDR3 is TGTGCCAGCAGTGCTGAGACAGCCGTTCCCGAGCAGTACTTC.

The chain's CDR3 is CASSPGASGSSEQYF. In nucleotides, the CDR3 is TGTGCCAGCAGCCCTGGGGCTAGCGGGAGCTCCGAGCAGTACTTC. The V and J genes are TRBV14 and TRBJ2-7; 10 nucleotides line up with TRBD2. Trimming cost V 4 bases and J 6 bases; bases outside gene matches: 9. The germline V gene has CDR1 SGHDN and CDR2 FVKESK. This CDR3 spans 15 amino acids. Variable domain in full (rest from reference TRBV14 and TRBJ2-7): EAGVTQFPSHSVIEKGQTVTLRCDPISGHDNLYWYRRVMGKEIKFLLHFVKESKQDESGMPNNRFLAERTGGTYSTLKVQPAELEDSGVYFCASSPGASGSSEQYFGPGTRLTVT.

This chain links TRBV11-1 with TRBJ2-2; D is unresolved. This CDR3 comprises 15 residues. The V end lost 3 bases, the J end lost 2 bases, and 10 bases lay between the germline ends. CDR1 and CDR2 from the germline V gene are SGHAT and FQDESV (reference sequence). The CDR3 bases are TGTGCCAGCAGCTTCTTGGTTCTTAACACCGGGGAGCTGTTTTTT. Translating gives CASSFLVLNTGELFF.

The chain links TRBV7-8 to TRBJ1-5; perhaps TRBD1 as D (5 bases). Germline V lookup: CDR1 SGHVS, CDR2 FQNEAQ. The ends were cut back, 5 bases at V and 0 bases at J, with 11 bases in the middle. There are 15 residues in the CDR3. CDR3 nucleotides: TGTGCCAGCAGCCCTATCGACAGTAGCAATCAGCCCCAGCATTTT. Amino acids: CASSPIDSSNQPQHF.

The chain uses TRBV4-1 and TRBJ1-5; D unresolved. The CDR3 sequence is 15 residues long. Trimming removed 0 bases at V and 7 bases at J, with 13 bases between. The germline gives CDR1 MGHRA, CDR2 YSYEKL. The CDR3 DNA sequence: TGCGCCAGCAGCCAAGATCAACGGGTTACGCAGCCCCAGCATTTT. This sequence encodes CASSQDQRVTQPQHF.

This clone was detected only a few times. As DNA, the CDR3 is TGTGCCAGCAGCTTAAAGGGACCTACCTTCTACGAGCAGTACTTC. Residues: CASSLKGPTFYEQYF. V is TRBV7-9 and J is TRBJ2-7; perhaps D is TRBD1 or TRBD2 (5 bases each). Germline V gene data show CDR1 as SEHNR and CDR2 as FQNEAQ (reference sequence). The CDR3 is made up of 15 amino acids. Trimming cost V 2 bases and J 3 bases, with 14 bases left between them.

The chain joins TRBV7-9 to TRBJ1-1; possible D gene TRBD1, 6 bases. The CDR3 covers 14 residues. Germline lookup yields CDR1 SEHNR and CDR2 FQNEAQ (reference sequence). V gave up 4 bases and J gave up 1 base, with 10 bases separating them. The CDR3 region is CASSSGAQNTEAFF. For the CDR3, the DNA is TGTGCCAGCAGCTCAGGGGCCCAGAACACTGAAGCTTTCTTT.

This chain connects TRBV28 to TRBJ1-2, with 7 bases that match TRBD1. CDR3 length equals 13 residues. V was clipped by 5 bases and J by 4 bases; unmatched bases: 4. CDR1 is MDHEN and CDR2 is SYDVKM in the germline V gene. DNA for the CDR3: TGTGCCAGCAGTACCGGGACAGCCTATGGCTACACCTTC. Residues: CASSTGTAYGYTF.

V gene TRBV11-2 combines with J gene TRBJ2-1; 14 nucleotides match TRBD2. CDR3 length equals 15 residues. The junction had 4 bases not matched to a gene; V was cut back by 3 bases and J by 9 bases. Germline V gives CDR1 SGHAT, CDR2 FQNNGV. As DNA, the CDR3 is TGTGCCAGCAGCTTGGGACTAGCGGGAGTGGGTGAGCAGTTCTTC. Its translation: CASSLGLAGVGEQFF.

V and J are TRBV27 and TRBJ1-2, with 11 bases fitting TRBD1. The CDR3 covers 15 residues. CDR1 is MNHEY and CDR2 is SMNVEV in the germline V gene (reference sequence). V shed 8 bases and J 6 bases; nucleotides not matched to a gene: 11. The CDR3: CASASGTGGKNGYTF. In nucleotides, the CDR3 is TGTGCCAGCGCGTCCGGGACAGGGGGGAAGAATGGCTACACCTTC.

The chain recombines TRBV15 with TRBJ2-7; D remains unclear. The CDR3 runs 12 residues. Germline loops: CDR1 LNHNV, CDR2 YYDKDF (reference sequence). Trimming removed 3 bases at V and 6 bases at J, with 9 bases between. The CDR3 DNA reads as TGTGCCACCAGCAGGGGGTCGGGCGAGCAGTACTTC. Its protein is CATSRGSGEQYF.

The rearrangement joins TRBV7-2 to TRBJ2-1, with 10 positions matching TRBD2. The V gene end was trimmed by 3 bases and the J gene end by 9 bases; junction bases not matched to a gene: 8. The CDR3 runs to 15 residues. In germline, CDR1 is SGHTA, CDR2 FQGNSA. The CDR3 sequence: CASSFQREGGVEQFF. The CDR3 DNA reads TGTGCCAGCAGCTTTCAGCGGGAGGGTGGGGTTGAGCAGTTCTTC.

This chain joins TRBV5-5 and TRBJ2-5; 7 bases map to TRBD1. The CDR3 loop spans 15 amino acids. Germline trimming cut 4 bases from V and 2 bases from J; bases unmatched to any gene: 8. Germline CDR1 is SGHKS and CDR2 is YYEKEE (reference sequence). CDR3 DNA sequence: TGTGCCAGCAGCCGTGGGACAGAACTACAAGAGACCCAGTACTTC. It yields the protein CASSRGTELQETQYF.

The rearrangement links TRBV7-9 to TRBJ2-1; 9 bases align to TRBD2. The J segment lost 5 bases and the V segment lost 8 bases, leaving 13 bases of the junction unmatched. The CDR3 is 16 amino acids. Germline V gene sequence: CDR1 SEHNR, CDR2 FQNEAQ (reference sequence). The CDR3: CASSPYLAGTNNEQFF. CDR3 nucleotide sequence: TGTGCCAGCTCACCCTATCTAGCGGGAACCAACAATGAGCAGTTCTTC.

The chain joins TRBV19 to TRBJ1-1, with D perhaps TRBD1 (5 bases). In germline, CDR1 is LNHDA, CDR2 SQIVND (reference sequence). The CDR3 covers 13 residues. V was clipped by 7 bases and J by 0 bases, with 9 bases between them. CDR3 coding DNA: TGTGCCAGTAAGGACATTATGAACACTGAAGCTTTCTTT. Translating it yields CASKDIMNTEAFF.

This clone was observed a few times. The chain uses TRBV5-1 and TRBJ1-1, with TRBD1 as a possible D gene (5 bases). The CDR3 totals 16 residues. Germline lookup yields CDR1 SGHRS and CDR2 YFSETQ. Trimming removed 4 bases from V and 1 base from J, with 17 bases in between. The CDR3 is CASSTGRALGNTEAFF. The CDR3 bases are TGCGCCAGCAGCACCGGCAGGGCCCTGGGGAACACTGAAGCTTTCTTT. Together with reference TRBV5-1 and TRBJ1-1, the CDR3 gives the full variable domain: KAGVTQTPRYLIKTRGQQVTLSCSPISGHRSVSWYQQTPGQGLQFLFEYFSETQRNKGNFPGRFSGRQFSNSRSEMNVSTLELGDSALYLCASSTGRALGNTEAFFGQGTRLTVV.

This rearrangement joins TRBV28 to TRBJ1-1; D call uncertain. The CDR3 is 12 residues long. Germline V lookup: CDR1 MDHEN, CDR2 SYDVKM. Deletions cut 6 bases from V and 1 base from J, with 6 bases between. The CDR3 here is CASSLQNTEAFF. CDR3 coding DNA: TGTGCCAGCAGCCTCCAGAACACTGAAGCTTTCTTT.

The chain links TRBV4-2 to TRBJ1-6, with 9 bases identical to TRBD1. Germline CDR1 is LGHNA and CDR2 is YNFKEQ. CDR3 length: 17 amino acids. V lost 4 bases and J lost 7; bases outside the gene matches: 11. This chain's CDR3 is CASSPVTGTGLNSPLHF. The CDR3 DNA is TGTGCCAGCAGCCCAGTCACCGGGACAGGGTTAAATTCACCCCTCCACTTT.

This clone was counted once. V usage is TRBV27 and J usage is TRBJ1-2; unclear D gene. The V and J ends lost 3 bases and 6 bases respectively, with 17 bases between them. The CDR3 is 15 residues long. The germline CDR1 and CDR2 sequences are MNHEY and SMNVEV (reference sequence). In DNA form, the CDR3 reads TGTGCCAGCAGTTTCGGGTCGGGTGAAGGTCATGGCTACACCTTC. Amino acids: CASSFGSGEGHGYTF.

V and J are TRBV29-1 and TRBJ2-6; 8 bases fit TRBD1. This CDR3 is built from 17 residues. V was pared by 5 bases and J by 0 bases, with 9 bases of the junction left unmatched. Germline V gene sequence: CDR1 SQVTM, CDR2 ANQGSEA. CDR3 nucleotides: TGCAGCGTTTCGCCGGGACAGGTACTCTCTGGGGCCAACGTCCTGACTTTC. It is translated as CSVSPGQVLSGANVLTF.

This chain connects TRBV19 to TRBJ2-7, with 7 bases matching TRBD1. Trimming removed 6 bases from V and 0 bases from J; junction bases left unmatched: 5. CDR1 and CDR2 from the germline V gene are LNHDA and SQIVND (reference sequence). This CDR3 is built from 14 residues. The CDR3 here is CASRDRKTSYEQYF. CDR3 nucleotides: TGTGCCAGTAGGGACAGGAAAACCTCCTACGAGCAGTACTTC.

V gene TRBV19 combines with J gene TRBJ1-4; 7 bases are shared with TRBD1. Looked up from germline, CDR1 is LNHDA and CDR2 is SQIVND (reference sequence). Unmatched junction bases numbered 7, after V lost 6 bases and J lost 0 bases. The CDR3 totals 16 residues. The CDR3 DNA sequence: TGTGCCAGTAGGACAAGGACAGGATCAACTAATGAAAAACTGTTTTTT. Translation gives CASRTRTGSTNEKLFF.

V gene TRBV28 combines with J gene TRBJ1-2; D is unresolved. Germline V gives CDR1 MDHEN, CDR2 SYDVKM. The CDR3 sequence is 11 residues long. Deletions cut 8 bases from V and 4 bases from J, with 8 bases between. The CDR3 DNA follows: TGTGCCAGCTCGGCGATCTATGGCTACACCTTC. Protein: CASSAIYGYTF.